This TCR beta chain was recovered during a study of T cell changes during pregnancy in multiple sclerosis. The method was immunoSEQ multiplex PCR; TCRdb's version includes in-frame clones alone and lacks a portion of them. The top ten clones hold 0.75% to 0.85% of a sample with about 40,000 clones, about 90% of them seen once. CDR1 is SGDLS, CDR2 YYNGEE, per germline. The CDR3 is 15 residues long. The ends lost 5 bases at V and 2 bases at J; junction bases unmatched: 9. The J gene is TRBJ1-1, the V gene TRBV9; 7 positions agree with TRBD1. This receptor was identified in a female donor with multiple sclerosis, enrolled in a pregnancy study. Here the sequenced sample was CD4+ T cells from peripheral blood mononuclear cells, taken before pregnancy. CDR3: CASSPRQGPNTEAFF. In nucleotides, the CDR3 is TGTGCCAGCAGTCCACGACAGGGACCAAACACTGAAGCTTTCTTT.